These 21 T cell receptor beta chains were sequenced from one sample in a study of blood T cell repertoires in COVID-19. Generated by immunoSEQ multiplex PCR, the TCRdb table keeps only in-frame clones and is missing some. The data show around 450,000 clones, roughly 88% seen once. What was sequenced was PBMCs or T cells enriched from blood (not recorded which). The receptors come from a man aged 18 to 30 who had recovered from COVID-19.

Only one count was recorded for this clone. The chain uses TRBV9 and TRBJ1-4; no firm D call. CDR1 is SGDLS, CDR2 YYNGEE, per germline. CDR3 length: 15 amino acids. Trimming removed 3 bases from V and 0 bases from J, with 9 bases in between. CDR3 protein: CASSAGSATNEKLFF. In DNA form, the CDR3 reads TGTGCCAGCAGCGCCGGGTCCGCAACTAATGAAAAACTGTTTTTT.

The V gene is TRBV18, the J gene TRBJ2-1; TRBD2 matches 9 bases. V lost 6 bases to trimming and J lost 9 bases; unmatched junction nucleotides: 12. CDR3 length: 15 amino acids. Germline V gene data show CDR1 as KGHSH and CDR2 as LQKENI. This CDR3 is CASSPLTSGSGEQFF. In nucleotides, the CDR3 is TGTGCCAGCTCCCCCCTCACTAGCGGGTCGGGTGAGCAGTTCTTC.

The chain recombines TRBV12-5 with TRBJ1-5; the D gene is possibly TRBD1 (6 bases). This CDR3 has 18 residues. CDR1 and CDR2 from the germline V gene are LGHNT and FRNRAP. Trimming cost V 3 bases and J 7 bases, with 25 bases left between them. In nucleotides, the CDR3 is TGTGCTAGTGGTTTAAACTCGAAGCGATGGACAGACTGGCAGCCCCAGCATTTT. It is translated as CASGLNSKRWTDWQPQHF.

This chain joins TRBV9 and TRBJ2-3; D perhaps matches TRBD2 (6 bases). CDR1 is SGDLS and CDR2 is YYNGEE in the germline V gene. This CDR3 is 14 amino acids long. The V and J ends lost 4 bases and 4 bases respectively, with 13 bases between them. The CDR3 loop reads CASSSRTNADTQYF. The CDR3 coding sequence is TGTGCCAGCAGCTCACGGACTAACGCAGATACGCAGTATTTT.

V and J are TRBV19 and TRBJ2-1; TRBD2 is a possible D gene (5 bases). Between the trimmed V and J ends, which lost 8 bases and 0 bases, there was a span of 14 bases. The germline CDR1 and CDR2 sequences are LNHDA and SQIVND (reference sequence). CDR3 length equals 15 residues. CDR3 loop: CASAEGQSSYNEQFF. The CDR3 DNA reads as TGTGCCAGTGCCGAGGGCCAGAGCTCCTACAATGAGCAGTTCTTC.

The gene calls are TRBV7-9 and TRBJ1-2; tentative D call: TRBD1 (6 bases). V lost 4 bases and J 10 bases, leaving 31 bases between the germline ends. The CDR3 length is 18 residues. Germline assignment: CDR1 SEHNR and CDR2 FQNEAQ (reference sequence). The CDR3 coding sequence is TGTGCCAGCAGCTATCCGATCGACCGGGTGGGGGCGCGGTGGGACTACACCTTC. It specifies CASSYPIDRVGARWDYTF.

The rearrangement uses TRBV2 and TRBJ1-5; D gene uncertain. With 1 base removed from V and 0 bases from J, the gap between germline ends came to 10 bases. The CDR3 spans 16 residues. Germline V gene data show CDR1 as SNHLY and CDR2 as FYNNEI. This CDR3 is CASSEGSILSNQPQHF. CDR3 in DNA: TGTGCCAGCAGTGAAGGGAGTATTCTTAGCAATCAGCCCCAGCATTTT.

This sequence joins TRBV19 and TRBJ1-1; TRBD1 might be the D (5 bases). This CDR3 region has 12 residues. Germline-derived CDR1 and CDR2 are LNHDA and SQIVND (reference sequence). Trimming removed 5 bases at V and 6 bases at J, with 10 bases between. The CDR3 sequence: CASSGGVPEAFF. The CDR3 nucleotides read TGTGCCAGTAGTGGGGGGGTCCCTGAAGCTTTCTTT.

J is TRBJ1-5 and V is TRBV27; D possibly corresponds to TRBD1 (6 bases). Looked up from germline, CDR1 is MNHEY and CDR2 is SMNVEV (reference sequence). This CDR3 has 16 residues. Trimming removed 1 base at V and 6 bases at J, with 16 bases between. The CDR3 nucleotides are TGTGCCAGCAGTTTATTTATGGTGGGGGCTGGTCAGCCCCAGCATTTT. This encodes CASSLFMVGAGQPQHF.

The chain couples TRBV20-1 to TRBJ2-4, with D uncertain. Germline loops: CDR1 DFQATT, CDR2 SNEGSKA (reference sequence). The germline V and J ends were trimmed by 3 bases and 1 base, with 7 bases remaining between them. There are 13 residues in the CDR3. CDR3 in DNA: TGCAGTGCTAGTCCTACGGCCAAAAACATTCAGTACTTC. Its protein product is CSASPTAKNIQYF.

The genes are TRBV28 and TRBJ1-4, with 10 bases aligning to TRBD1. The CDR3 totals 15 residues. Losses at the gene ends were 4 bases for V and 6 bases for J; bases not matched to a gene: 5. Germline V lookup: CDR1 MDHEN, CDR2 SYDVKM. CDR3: CASSSGQGEDEKLFF. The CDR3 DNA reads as TGTGCCAGCAGTTCCGGACAGGGGGAGGATGAAAAACTGTTTTTT.

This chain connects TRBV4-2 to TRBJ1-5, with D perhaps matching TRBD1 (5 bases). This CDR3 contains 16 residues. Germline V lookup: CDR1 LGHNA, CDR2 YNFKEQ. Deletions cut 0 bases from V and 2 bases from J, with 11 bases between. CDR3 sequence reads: CASSQDAGGGNQPQHF. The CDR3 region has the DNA TGTGCCAGCAGCCAAGATGCGGGGGGTGGCAATCAGCCCCAGCATTTT.

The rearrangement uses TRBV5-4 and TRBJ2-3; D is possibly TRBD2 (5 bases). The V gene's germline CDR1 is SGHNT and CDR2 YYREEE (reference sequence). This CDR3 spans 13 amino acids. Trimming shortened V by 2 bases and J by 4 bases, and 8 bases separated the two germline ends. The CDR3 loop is CASSFGGSDTQYF. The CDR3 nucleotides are TGTGCCAGCAGCTTTGGAGGATCAGATACGCAGTATTTT.

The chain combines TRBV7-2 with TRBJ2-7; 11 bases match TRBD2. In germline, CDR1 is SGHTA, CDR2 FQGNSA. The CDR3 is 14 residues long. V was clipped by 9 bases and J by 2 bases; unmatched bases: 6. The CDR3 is CASKGTSGAYEQYF. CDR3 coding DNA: TGTGCCAGTAAAGGGACTAGCGGAGCCTACGAGCAGTACTTC.

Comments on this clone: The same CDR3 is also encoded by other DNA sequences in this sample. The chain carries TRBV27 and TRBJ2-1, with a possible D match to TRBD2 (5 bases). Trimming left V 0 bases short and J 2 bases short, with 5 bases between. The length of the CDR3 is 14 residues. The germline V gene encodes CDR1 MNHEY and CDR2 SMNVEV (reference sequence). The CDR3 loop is CASSLSGTYNEQFF. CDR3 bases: TGTGCCAGCAGTTTATCCGGGACCTACAATGAGCAGTTCTTC.

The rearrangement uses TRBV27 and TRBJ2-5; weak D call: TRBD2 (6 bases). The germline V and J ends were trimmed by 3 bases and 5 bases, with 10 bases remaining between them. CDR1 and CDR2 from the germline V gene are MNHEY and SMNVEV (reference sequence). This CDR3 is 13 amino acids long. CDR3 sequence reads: CASSFRGTETQYF. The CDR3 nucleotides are TGTGCCAGCAGTTTTCGGGGGACGGAGACCCAGTACTTC.

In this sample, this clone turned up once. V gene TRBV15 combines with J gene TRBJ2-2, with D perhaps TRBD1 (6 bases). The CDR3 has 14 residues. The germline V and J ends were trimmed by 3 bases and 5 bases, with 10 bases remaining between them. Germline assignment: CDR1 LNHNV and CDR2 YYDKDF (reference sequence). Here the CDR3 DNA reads TGTGCCACCAGCAGTTATCAGGGGACCGGGGAGCTGTTTTTT. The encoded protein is CATSSYQGTGELFF.

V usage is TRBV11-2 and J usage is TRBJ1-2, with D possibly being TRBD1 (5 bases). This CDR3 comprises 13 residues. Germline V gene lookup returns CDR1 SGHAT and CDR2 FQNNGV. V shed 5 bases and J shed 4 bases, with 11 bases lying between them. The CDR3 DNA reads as TGTGCCAGCAGCCCAACAGGCTCCTATGGCTACACCTTC. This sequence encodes CASSPTGSYGYTF.

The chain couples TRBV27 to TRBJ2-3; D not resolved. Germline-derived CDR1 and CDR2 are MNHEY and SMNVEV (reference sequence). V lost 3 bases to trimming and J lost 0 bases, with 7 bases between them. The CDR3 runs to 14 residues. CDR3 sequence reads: CASSFLRSTDTQYF. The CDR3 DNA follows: TGTGCCAGCAGTTTCCTCAGGAGCACAGATACGCAGTATTTT.

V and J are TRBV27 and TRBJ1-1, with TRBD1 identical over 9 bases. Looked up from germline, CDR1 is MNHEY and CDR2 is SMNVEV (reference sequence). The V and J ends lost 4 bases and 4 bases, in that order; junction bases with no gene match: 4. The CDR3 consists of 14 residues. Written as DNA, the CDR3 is TGTGCCAGCAGTTCGACAGGGGGGAGCACTGAAGCTTTCTTT. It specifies CASSSTGGSTEAFF.

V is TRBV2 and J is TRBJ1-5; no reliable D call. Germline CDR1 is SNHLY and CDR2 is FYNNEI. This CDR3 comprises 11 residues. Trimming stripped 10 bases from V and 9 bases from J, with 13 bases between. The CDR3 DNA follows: TGTGCCATCGGGATTGGGATGCCCCAGCATTTT. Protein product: CAIGIGMPQHF. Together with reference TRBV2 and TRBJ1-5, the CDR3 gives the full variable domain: EPEVTQTPSHQVTQMGQEVILRCVPISNHLYFYWYRQILGQKVEFLVSFYNNEISEKSEIFDDQFSVERPDGSNFTLKIRSTKLEDSAMYFCAIGIGMPQHFGDGTRLSIL.